Described below is a single T cell receptor beta chain sequence and its context. The antigen is not known. The V gene lost 2 bases and the J gene lost 3 bases, with 11 bases spanning the gap. The CDR3 extends over 14 amino acids. Germline CDR1 LGHNT, CDR2 FRNRAP. Method: immunoSEQ multiplex PCR; TCRdb's copy keeps in-frame clones and lacks some. The sample contains around 60,000 clones, around 90% of which appear only once. These data come from a study of OX40 agonist ivuxolimab in advanced cancers. Study-level information: An agonistic human IgG2 monoclonal antibody against OX40 (CD134) was given. The study gave patients intravenous ivuxolimab at 0.01 to 10 mg/kg every 2 weeks.

Study-wide points: The study observed clonal expansion of CD4+ and CD8+ blood T cells by week 6 at 0.1 to 3.0 mg/kg. No determination was made of the antigen specificity of the expanded peripheral T cells.

The rearrangement links TRBV12-5 to TRBJ2-7; D is unclear. This receptor was taken from an adult with an advanced solid tumor such as melanoma, head and neck, liver or kidney cancer. The sequences come from CD4+ or CD8+ T cells sorted from blood, collected in a trial of the OX40 agonist ivuxolimab. CDR3 DNA: TGTGCTAGTGGTTTGAGTCTAGATCTCTACGAGCAGTACTTC. It yields the protein CASGLSLDLYEQYF.